Below, 6 T cell receptor beta chains from the same sample are listed, as sequenced in a study of shared clonotypes between healthy human individuals. The repertoire was sequenced with immunoSEQ multiplex PCR; TCRdb's copy has only in-frame clones and lacks some. The sample gives about 380,000 clones, about 96% of which show up once; about 0.32% is in the top ten. Input material: memory CD8+ T cells sorted from blood. Subset indicated: CD45RO+ cells pooled with CCR7-negative TemRA cells. These receptors came from a man aged 30-40 years in good health.

CDR3 region: CASSPADSSQETQYF. The CDR3 DNA is TGCGCCAGCAGCCCCGCGGACAGCTCACAAGAGACCCAGTACTTC. The rearrangement uses TRBV5-1 and TRBJ2-5; a weak D match, TRBD1 (6 bases). The V and J ends lost 4 bases and 2 bases respectively, with 15 bases between them. The CDR3 has 15 residues. Germline assignment: CDR1 SGHRS and CDR2 YFSETQ.

The sample holds one count of this clone. The gene calls are TRBV2 and TRBJ1-4, with TRBD1 identical over 9 bases. Trimming took 7 bases from V and 0 from J; bases not matched to a gene: 3. This CDR3 has 15 residues. Germline values: CDR1 SNHLY, CDR2 FYNNEI. Written as DNA, the CDR3 is TGTGCCAGCAAGCGGACAGGGGCAACTAATGAAAAACTGTTTTTT. Its protein product is CASKRTGATNEKLFF. Filled out from reference TRBV2 and TRBJ1-4, the complete variable domain reads EPEVTQTPSHQVTQMGQEVILRCVPISNHLYFYWYRQILGQKVEFLVSFYNNEISEKSEIFDDQFSVERPDGSNFTLKIRSTKLEDSAMYFCASKRTGATNEKLFFGSGTQLSVL.

The chain carries TRBV10-3 and TRBJ2-1; 9 positions agree with TRBD2. The CDR3 loop spans 15 amino acids. Germline trimming cut 8 bases from V and 2 bases from J; bases unmatched to any gene: 7. Per the germline V gene, CDR1 is ENHRY and CDR2 is SYGVKD. CDR3 residues: CAIPWGLAPYNEQFF. The CDR3 DNA reads TGTGCCATCCCTTGGGGACTAGCCCCCTACAATGAGCAGTTCTTC.

The chain has TRBV5-4 and TRBJ2-1; D is possibly TRBD1 or TRBD2 (6 bases each). Between the trimmed V and J ends, which lost 4 bases and 4 bases, there was a span of 12 bases. This CDR3 spans 14 amino acids. Germline V lookup: CDR1 SGHNT, CDR2 YYREEE (reference sequence). The CDR3 reads CASSGQGRYNEQFF. CDR3 coding DNA: TGTGCCAGCAGCGGCCAGGGGAGGTACAATGAGCAGTTCTTC.

This clone has a single count. This chain joins TRBV2 and TRBJ2-4; the match to TRBD2 covers 8 bases. This CDR3 comprises 17 residues. The germline V gene encodes CDR1 SNHLY and CDR2 FYNNEI. With V trimmed by 6 bases and J by 1 base, 11 bases remained unmatched. The DNA of the CDR3 is TGTGCCAGCAGCCCCCCCAGCGGGAGTGGGGCCAAAAACATTCAGTACTTC. The encoded protein is CASSPPSGSGAKNIQYF.

The chain employs TRBV11-1 and TRBJ2-2; D possibly matches TRBD1 or TRBD2 (6 bases each). Germline CDR1 SGHAT, CDR2 FQDESV (reference sequence). This CDR3 has 16 residues. Trimming left V 5 bases short and J 3 bases short, with 16 bases between. CDR3 sequence (DNA): TGTGCCAGCAGCCTGGGGGCTAGCGCGTACACCGGGGAGCTGTTTTTT. Translated: CASSLGASAYTGELFF.